The T cell receptor beta chain under discussion was sequenced for a study of stem cell transplantation in POMP-related autoinflammatory disease. About the study: CD8+ T cells were low and CD4+ cells naive-skewed before transplant.

The germline V gene has CDR1 SGHRS and CDR2 YFSETQ. Germline trimming cut 1 base from V and 4 bases from J; bases unmatched to any gene: 4. The CDR3 totals 15 residues. Sequencing was performed with immunoSEQ multiplex PCR; in TCRdb, only in-frame clones are kept and a portion is missing. In the table there are roughly 32,000 clones, around 90% of which are singletons. Remarks on this clone: Its antigen is unidentified.

Notes on the study in general: In patients with PRAID, every analyzed T-cell subset tended to show lower diversity and higher clonality. Patients with PRAID showed a restricted number of unique TRB V-J gene pairings.

The source is a human donor with POMP-related autoinflammation and immune dysregulation (PRAID). The rearrangement links TRBV5-1 to TRBJ1-5, with 8 bases identical to TRBD1. The starting material was CD4+ T cells from PBMCs, obtained before stem cell transplantation. As DNA, the CDR3 is TGCGCCAGCAGCTTGAGGGACAGGATGAATCAGCCCCAGCATTTT. This gives the protein CASSLRDRMNQPQHF.